This T cell receptor beta chain was sequenced for a study of regulatory T cells in long-lasting Graves disease. Regarding the study as a whole: Those with persistent Graves' had less TCR diversity than newly diagnosed patients.

The sample holds a few counts of this clonotype. Its antigen is unidentified. Time point noted: newly diagnosed GD, antithyroid drugs for less than 3 months. Extracted PBMC RNA gave rise to the TCR library. Arm-PCR with iRepertoire HTBI primers amplified the CDR3 regions for these TCR beta libraries. TCRdb recomputed calls from the multiplex PCR reads with MiXCR, one row per CDR3 protein. The sample lists 390,000 or so distinct CDR3 sequences; about 12% were seen once. V lost 2 bases, J lost 1 base, and 19 bases lay in between. Looked up from germline, CDR1 is KGHDR and CDR2 is SFDVKD. The CDR3 is made up of 18 amino acids. These same records also appear under a second study, on T cells in Graves' hyperthyroidism and ophthalmopathy. That source reports: In patients aged 18 to 65, hyperthyroidism was newly diagnosed, with duration under 2 months.

The specimen was peripheral blood mononuclear cells (PBMCs), collected at new diagnosis, from a patient treated with antithyroid drugs. The TCR originated in a woman between 18 and 29 years old with Graves disease. The gene calls are TRBV24-1 and TRBJ1-1; D is unclear. The DNA for the CDR3 is TGTGCCACCAGTGATTCCCCCTCCTCTCTTGGGGAGAACACTGAAGCTTTCTTT. It yields the protein CATSDSPSSLGENTEAFF.